The clone carrying this T cell receptor beta chain has a handful of counts. Unique molecular identifiers were affixed to discrete cDNA molecules within the library. TCRdb ran MiXCR on the RACE reads and lists one entry per CDR3 protein. The data show over 150,000 distinct CDR3 sequences, roughly 25% seen once. Sample time point: patch test 3, about 24 weeks after DPC sensitization. Treatment noted: therapeutic diphenylcyclopropenone sensitization with weekly scalp DPC. Venepuncture was done earlier than the placement of each patch test. Alopecia patients between 18 and 70 years old and suitable for DPC were used as donors. V was clipped by 0 bases and J by 2 bases, with 12 bases between them. The CDR3 is made up of 16 amino acids. Germline CDR1 SGDLS, CDR2 YYNGEE. This specimen comes from a study of human T cells and chemical hapten exposure.

V is TRBV9 and J is TRBJ1-3; D gene ambiguous. Sequenced here: whole blood, sampled in connection with sensitization to the hapten diphenylcyclopropenone (DPC). The receptor was isolated from a young woman with alopecia areata. Some clones in this sample may be carry-over from other donors' samples. The CDR3 reads CASSVAAGGPGNTIYF. The CDR3 bases are TGTGCCAGCAGCGTAGCTGCGGGTGGTCCTGGAAACACCATATATTTT.